This entry features one T cell receptor (beta chain) sequence. The antigen is unknown. This record comes from a study of T cell responses to AZD1222 COVID-19 vaccine. Turning to the study itself: Pooled samples include second doses given at about 4 or 12 weeks.

Overall study results and limits: Clonal diversity was possibly underestimated, and the donors were mostly white British, with more females.

Some clones are missing from TCRdb's copy, which holds only in-frame ones; the method was immunoSEQ multiplex PCR. Of 150,000 to 200,000 clones listed, approximately 91% were seen once; the top ten hold 1.5% to 2%. This CDR3 is 18 amino acids long. Germline CDR1 reads MDHEN; CDR2 reads SYDVKM. V was clipped by 5 bases and J by 0 bases; unmatched bases: 13. The gene calls are TRBV28 and TRBJ1-5, with TRBD1 matching over 7 bases. The clonotype comes from an adult in good health. The starting material was peripheral blood, obtained on day 0 of AZD1222 vaccination. The CDR3, as DNA: TGTGCCAGCAGTCCGTCAGGGGGGACCGACTATAGCAATCAGCCCCAGCATTTT. Translating it yields CASSPSGGTDYSNQPQHF.